This TCR beta chain derives from a study of T cell responses to AZD1222 COVID-19 vaccine. This clone is a singleton in its sample. Sequenced by immunoSEQ multiplex PCR; TCRdb stores in-frame clones only, minus some. The table records about 140,000 clones, roughly nine tenths of them present only once. Per germline, CDR1 SGHRS and CDR2 YFSETQ. The CDR3 covers 12 residues. The ends were cut back, 4 bases at V and 3 bases at J, with 8 bases in the middle. Pooled together were second doses at about 4 or about 12 weeks. The chain recombines TRBV5-1 with TRBJ2-7; D ambiguous. The TCR was taken from an adult who received the AZD1222 COVID-19 vaccine. The sample in question was peripheral blood, obtained 28 days after the second AZD1222 dose. The CDR3 is CASSINSYEQYF. Here the CDR3 DNA reads TGCGCCAGCAGCATTAACAGCTACGAGCAGTACTTC.